The 32 T cell receptor beta chains reported below all come from one sample, sequenced in a study of cytomegalovirus exposure and HLA in healthy donors. Clones were read by immunoSEQ multiplex PCR, and TCRdb kept only the in-frame ones, dropping some. Among about 280,000 clones listed, around nine tenths were seen once. Sample: PBMCs. Receptors originate from a woman aged 18-30 years in good health and CMV-seronegative.

This chain links TRBV15 with TRBJ1-5, with D tentatively TRBD1 (5 bases). The CDR3 length is 13 residues. The germline V and J ends were trimmed by 3 bases and 7 bases, with 10 bases remaining between them. Germline lookup yields CDR1 LNHNV and CDR2 YYDKDF (reference sequence). In DNA form, the CDR3 reads TGTGCCACCAGCAGTTCAGGGAGGCAGCCCCAGCATTTT. The encoded protein is CATSSSGRQPQHF.

The chain couples TRBV7-3 to TRBJ2-3; D might be TRBD2 (6 bases). This CDR3 is 14 amino acids long. V lost 5 bases and J 6 bases, leaving 15 bases between the germline ends. Germline V gene lookup returns CDR1 SGHTA and CDR2 FQGTGA. Here the CDR3 DNA reads TGTGCCAGCAGCCGAGGGACTTCCGGGGATACGCAGTATTTT. Amino acids: CASSRGTSGDTQYF.

V gene TRBV28 combines with J gene TRBJ1-2; TRBD1 is a possible D gene (5 bases). V gave up 5 bases and J gave up 0 bases, with 13 bases separating them. CDR3 length equals 15 residues. Per germline, CDR1 MDHEN and CDR2 SYDVKM. CDR3 protein: CASSPWAGTNYGYTF. The CDR3 nucleotides read TGTGCCAGCAGTCCTTGGGCAGGGACTAACTATGGCTACACCTTC.

A single count supports this clone. V gene TRBV27 combines with J gene TRBJ1-5; D may be TRBD1 (6 bases). V lost 3 bases and J 2 bases, leaving 8 bases between the germline ends. Per germline, CDR1 MNHEY and CDR2 SMNVEV (reference sequence). This CDR3 comprises 14 residues. The CDR3 region is CASSLAGGNQPQHF. As DNA, the CDR3 is TGTGCCAGCAGTTTGGCAGGGGGCAATCAGCCCCAGCATTTT.

This chain links TRBV5-8 with TRBJ2-2; TRBD1 aligns across 12 bases. With 0 bases clipped from V and 5 bases from J, the junction kept 5 bases outside the gene matches. CDR3 length equals 17 residues. The germline V gene encodes CDR1 SGHTS and CDR2 YDEGEE. The CDR3 DNA sequence: TGTGCCAGCAGCTTGGTTTGGGGACAGGGGGCTACCGGGGAGCTGTTTTTT. This sequence encodes CASSLVWGQGATGELFF.

CDR3 loop: CASSQQQGIGDTQYF. CDR3 nucleotide sequence: TGCGCCAGCAGCCAACAACAGGGGATTGGAGATACGCAGTATTTT. The chain employs TRBV5-1 and TRBJ2-3, with 7 bases that match TRBD1. V was pared by 4 bases and J by 5 bases, with 10 bases of the junction left unmatched. CDR3 size: 15 residues. The germline V gene encodes CDR1 SGHRS and CDR2 YFSETQ.

The CDR3 loop is CASSAYGGIEAFF. CDR3 bases: TGTGCCAGCAGTGCATACGGGGGGATTGAAGCTTTCTTT. V usage is TRBV6-1 and J usage is TRBJ1-1; a possible D gene is TRBD1 (5 bases). CDR1 and CDR2 from the germline V gene are MNHNS and SASEGT. V lost 4 bases, J lost 7 bases, and 13 bases lay in between. The CDR3 totals 13 residues.

J is TRBJ2-1 and V is TRBV6-4; the D gene is possibly TRBD2 (5 bases). This CDR3 is built from 14 residues. Germline values: CDR1 MRHNA, CDR2 SNTAGT. Trimming removed 5 bases from V and 9 bases from J, with 17 bases in between. The CDR3 nucleotides are TGTGCCAGCAGTCTTGATGGGAGTTCGGGTGAGCAGTTCTTC. Translated, it gives CASSLDGSSGEQFF.

This chain links TRBV9 with TRBJ2-2, with 7 positions matching TRBD1. In germline, CDR1 is SGDLS, CDR2 YYNGEE. The CDR3 loop spans 15 amino acids. The V gene end was trimmed by 9 bases and the J gene end by 1 base; junction bases not matched to a gene: 9. The CDR3 reads CANKTGQMNTGELFF. The CDR3 DNA reads TGTGCCAACAAAACGGGACAGATGAACACCGGGGAGCTGTTTTTT.

The chain is built from TRBV27 and TRBJ1-2, with 9 bases matching TRBD1. CDR1 and CDR2 from the germline V gene are MNHEY and SMNVEV (reference sequence). The V segment lost 5 bases and the J segment 5 bases; nucleotides outside the gene matches: 6. The CDR3 is made up of 14 amino acids. The CDR3 bases are TGTGCCAGCAGTGCTCTGACAGGGGGTTATGGCTACACCTTC. As protein: CASSALTGGYGYTF.

This chain connects TRBV28 to TRBJ2-7; 12 nucleotides agree with TRBD2. The germline V gene has CDR1 MDHEN and CDR2 SYDVKM. This CDR3 region has 14 residues. Trimming took 5 bases from V and 2 from J; bases not matched to a gene: 1. CDR3 region: CASSASGRAYEQYF. The CDR3 region has the DNA TGTGCCAGCAGTGCTAGCGGGAGGGCCTACGAGCAGTACTTC.

The chain has TRBV9 and TRBJ2-7; possible D gene TRBD2, 6 bases. This CDR3 is 16 amino acids long. V was trimmed by 0 bases and J by 1 base, leaving 14 bases between them. Germline V CDR1 and CDR2: SGDLS, YYNGEE. The CDR3 is CASSVGSGAGSYEQYF. The CDR3 bases are TGTGCCAGCAGCGTAGGGTCGGGAGCTGGTTCCTACGAGCAGTACTTC.

This chain uses TRBV30 with TRBJ2-1; 11 positions match TRBD2. Trimming cost V 2 bases and J 0 bases; bases outside gene matches: 6. This CDR3 region has 17 residues. Germline CDR1 reads GTSNPN; CDR2 reads SVGIG (reference sequence). The CDR3 loop reads CAWSYPGLADSYNEQFF. DNA for the CDR3: TGTGCCTGGAGTTATCCGGGACTAGCGGACTCCTACAATGAGCAGTTCTTC. The full variable domain, in which reference TRBV30 and TRBJ2-1 provide the parts outside the CDR3, is SQTIHQWPATLVQPVGSPLSLECTVEGTSNPNLYWYRQAAGRGLQLLFYSVGIGQISSEVPQNLSASRPQDRQFILSSKKLLLSDSGFYLCAWSYPGLADSYNEQFFGPGTRLTVL.

This chain uses TRBV18 with TRBJ2-5; no clear D gene. Germline CDR1 reads KGHSH; CDR2 reads LQKENI. Trimming cost V 0 bases and J 6 bases, with 5 bases left between them. This CDR3 is 12 amino acids long. The DNA for the CDR3 is TGTGCCAGCTCACCACCCACACAGACCCAGTACTTC. Translated: CASSPPTQTQYF.

This chain joins TRBV7-2 and TRBJ2-7, with 14 bases that match TRBD2. V shed 5 bases and J 9 bases; nucleotides not matched to a gene: 9. The CDR3 totals 15 residues. The V gene's germline CDR1 is SGHTA and CDR2 FQGNSA. CDR3 in amino acids: CASSPPGLAGVGQYF. The CDR3 DNA sequence: TGTGCCAGCAGCCCACCGGGACTAGCGGGGGTGGGGCAGTACTTC.

This clone has only one observation. The chain uses TRBV18 and TRBJ2-1; TRBD2 matches 9 bases. Per the germline V gene, CDR1 is KGHSH and CDR2 is LQKENI. The J segment lost 5 bases and the V segment lost 1 base, leaving 6 bases of the junction unmatched. The CDR3 totals 16 residues. For the CDR3, the DNA is TGTGCCAGCTCACCACTGTCACTAGCGGGCGACAATGAGCAGTTCTTC. Encoded protein: CASSPLSLAGDNEQFF.

In DNA form, the CDR3 reads TGTGCCAGCAGTGCCCCGGGACATCTGAACACTGAAGCTTTCTTT. Protein sequence: CASSAPGHLNTEAFF. The chain couples TRBV28 to TRBJ1-1, with a possible D match to TRBD1 (6 bases). The CDR3 is made up of 15 amino acids. With 5 bases removed from V and 0 bases from J, the gap between germline ends came to 13 bases. In germline, CDR1 is MDHEN, CDR2 SYDVKM.

The chain carries TRBV10-3 and TRBJ1-3; 9 bases line up with TRBD1. CDR1 and CDR2 from the germline V gene are ENHRY and SYGVKD. V was pared by 3 bases and J by 3 bases, with 6 bases of the junction left unmatched. The CDR3 totals 16 residues. The CDR3, as DNA: TGTGCCATCAGTGATAGGGGACAGGGCGATGGAAACACCATATATTTT. It yields the protein CAISDRGQGDGNTIYF.

The chain uses TRBV27 and TRBJ1-2; 8 positions agree with TRBD1. Per germline, CDR1 MNHEY and CDR2 SMNVEV (reference sequence). V shed 5 bases, J shed 4 bases, and the junction held 9 bases outside the gene matches. This CDR3 region has 15 residues. The CDR3 here is CASSARTGRSYGYTF. The CDR3 DNA reads TGTGCCAGCAGTGCCCGGACAGGGAGAAGCTATGGCTACACCTTC.

The chain employs TRBV28 and TRBJ1-1; D is possibly TRBD1 (5 bases). Germline loops: CDR1 MDHEN, CDR2 SYDVKM. The CDR3 consists of 17 residues. Trimming left V 3 bases short and J 5 bases short, with 22 bases between. This CDR3 is CASSLGGLFGRGTEAFF. CDR3 DNA: TGTGCCAGCAGTTTGGGGGGATTGTTTGGAAGGGGAACTGAAGCTTTCTTT.

The genes are TRBV25-1 and TRBJ2-3; TRBD2 agrees at 11 bases. The CDR3 is 17 residues long. Unmatched junction bases numbered 4, after V lost 2 bases and J lost 0 bases. Germline-derived CDR1 and CDR2 are MGHDK and SYGVNS. DNA of the CDR3: TGTGCCAGCAGTGAAAGAAGACTAGCGGGAAGCACAGATACGCAGTATTTT. Amino acid sequence: CASSERRLAGSTDTQYF.

V usage is TRBV25-1 and J usage is TRBJ2-3; D perhaps matches TRBD2 (6 bases). The V gene lost 6 bases and the J gene lost 6 bases, with 10 bases spanning the gap. Germline CDR1 reads MGHDK; CDR2 reads SYGVNS. The CDR3 totals 12 residues. CDR3 sequence reads: CASSGSTDTQYF. The CDR3, as DNA: TGTGCCAGCAGCGGGAGTACGGATACGCAGTATTTT. The whole variable domain, filled in from reference TRBV25-1 and TRBJ2-3, reads EADIYQTPRYLVIGTGKKITLECSQTMGHDKMYWYQQDPGMELHLIHYSYGVNSTEKGDLSSESTVSRIRTEHFPLTLESARPSHTSQYLCASSGSTDTQYFGPGTRLTVL.

This rearrangement joins TRBV6-1 to TRBJ2-5; the D gene is possibly TRBD2 (6 bases). V was shortened by 2 bases and J by 0 bases, with 7 bases between the two germline ends. Germline V lookup: CDR1 MNHNS, CDR2 SASEGT. The CDR3 consists of 14 residues. CDR3 region: CASSERDYQETQYF. DNA of the CDR3: TGTGCCAGCAGTGAAAGGGACTACCAAGAGACCCAGTACTTC.

This chain links TRBV28 with TRBJ1-1, with D unresolved. This CDR3 region has 15 residues. Germline assignment: CDR1 MDHEN and CDR2 SYDVKM. Trimming left V 2 bases short and J 1 base short, with 11 bases between. The CDR3 protein is CASSLPGPSNTEAFF. CDR3 DNA sequence: TGTGCCAGCAGTTTACCCGGTCCTTCGAACACTGAAGCTTTCTTT. The full variable domain, with the rest looked up from reference TRBV28 and TRBJ1-1, is DVKVTQSSRYLVKRTGEKVFLECVQDMDHENMFWYRQDPGLGLRLIYFSYDVKMKEKGDIPEGYSVSREKKERFSLILESASTNQTSMYLCASSLPGPSNTEAFFGQGTRLTVV.

The chain carries TRBV7-2 and TRBJ1-6; 8 positions agree with TRBD1. Germline-derived CDR1 and CDR2 are SGHTA and FQGNSA. The CDR3 runs 15 residues. V gave up 5 bases and J gave up 7 bases; unmatched junction bases: 7. CDR3 bases: TGTGCCAGCAGCACGAAGGACAGGGAGAATTCACCCCTCCACTTT. This sequence encodes CASSTKDRENSPLHF.

The J gene is TRBJ2-3, the V gene TRBV5-6; D might be TRBD2 (5 bases). CDR1 SGHDT and CDR2 YYEEEE come from the germline V gene. The V end lost 0 bases, the J end lost 1 base, and 9 bases lay between the germline ends. The CDR3 loop spans 15 amino acids. CDR3 bases: TGTGCCAGCAGCTTGGGAGGGAGAGGCACAGATACGCAGTATTTT. This encodes CASSLGGRGTDTQYF.

This chain joins TRBV18 and TRBJ2-1; a possible D gene is TRBD2 (6 bases). CDR3 length equals 16 residues. Germline loops: CDR1 KGHSH, CDR2 LQKENI. V lost 2 bases and J 2 bases, leaving 13 bases between the germline ends. As DNA, the CDR3 is TGTGCCAGCTCACCAAGTCGGGAGCGGCCCTACAATGAGCAGTTCTTC. The encoded protein is CASSPSRERPYNEQFF.

CDR3 amino acids: CASSSEGGSYNSPLHF. The CDR3 coding sequence is TGTGCCAGCAGCAGTGAAGGGGGCTCCTATAATTCACCCCTCCACTTT. V gene TRBV28 combines with J gene TRBJ1-6; D possibly corresponds to TRBD1 (6 bases). CDR3 length: 16 residues. Trimming took off 6 bases at V and 0 bases at J, with 12 bases between the two ends. Germline V gene sequence: CDR1 MDHEN, CDR2 SYDVKM.

The V and J genes are TRBV18 and TRBJ1-3; the match to TRBD1 covers 8 bases. There are 16 residues in the CDR3. Germline assignment: CDR1 KGHSH and CDR2 LQKENI. Trimming took 2 bases from V and 1 from J; bases not matched to a gene: 4. CDR3 DNA: TGTGCCAGCTCACCAGTGGGACAGGCTTCTGGAAACACCATATATTTT. Translated, it gives CASSPVGQASGNTIYF. The full variable domain, rest sourced from reference TRBV18 and TRBJ1-3, is NAGVMQNPRHLVRRRGQEARLRCSPMKGHSHVYWYRQLPEEGLKFMVYLQKENIIDESGMPKERFSAEFPKEGPSILRIQQVVRGDSAAYFCASSPVGQASGNTIYFGEGSWLTVV.

The V call is TRBV7-9, the J call TRBJ2-3; 8 bases map to TRBD2. The CDR3 is 13 amino acids. Unmatched junction bases numbered 1, after V lost 4 bases and J lost 4 bases. Germline assignment: CDR1 SEHNR and CDR2 FQNEAQ (reference sequence). This chain's CDR3 is CASSWREADTQYF. The CDR3 bases are TGTGCCAGCAGCTGGCGGGAGGCAGATACGCAGTATTTT.

The chain couples TRBV28 to TRBJ1-2; D is undetermined. This CDR3 has 13 residues. Germline V gives CDR1 MDHEN, CDR2 SYDVKM. The V gene lost 7 bases and the J gene lost 4 bases, with 13 bases spanning the gap. The CDR3 protein is CASKAGGLYGYTF. The DNA for the CDR3 is TGTGCCAGCAAGGCAGGTGGACTCTATGGCTACACCTTC.

This clone was seen just once. The rearrangement joins TRBV5-1 to TRBJ2-1; 9 positions match TRBD2. The V gene's germline CDR1 is SGHRS and CDR2 YFSETQ. After removal of 4 bases from V and 4 bases from J, the junction contained 6 bases not matched to a gene. CDR3 length equals 15 residues. The CDR3 DNA follows: TGCGCCAGCAGCGGAATAGCGGGGGTGTACAATGAGCAGTTCTTC. It encodes CASSGIAGVYNEQFF. Together with reference TRBV5-1 and TRBJ2-1, the CDR3 gives the full variable domain: KAGVTQTPRYLIKTRGQQVTLSCSPISGHRSVSWYQQTPGQGLQFLFEYFSETQRNKGNFPGRFSGRQFSNSRSEMNVSTLELGDSALYLCASSGIAGVYNEQFFGPGTRLTVL.